Below are 4 T cell receptor beta chains sequenced from a single sample in a study of blood T cell repertoires in COVID-19 (dated by TCRdb to about 2020). Library construction relied on the immunoSEQ multiplex PCR assay. TCRdb limited this immuneACCESS table to in-frame rearrangements with V and J called. A share of clones is missing; checked studies link under half to unresolved V genes, and the rest is unexplained. For this sample there are 84,000 or so clones; 75% to 85% appear just once. The ten largest clonotypes hold about 13% of the sample. The sequencing sample was made of peripheral blood. The origin of the receptors is a human donor in a cohort sampled during active COVID-19.

The gene calls are TRBV5-1 and TRBJ1-3; 9 nucleotides align to TRBD1. The germline V gene has CDR1 SGHRS and CDR2 YFSETQ. With V trimmed by 4 bases and J by 5 bases, 7 bases remained unmatched. This CDR3 region has 15 residues. CDR3 nucleotides: TGCGCCAGCAGCCCGGGGACAGGGACTAGAAACACCATATATTTT. As protein: CASSPGTGTRNTIYF. The complete variable domain, with remaining parts taken from reference TRBV5-1 and TRBJ1-3, reads KAGVTQTPRYLIKTRGQQVTLSCSPISGHRSVSWYQQTPGQGLQFLFEYFSETQRNKGNFPGRFSGRQFSNSRSEMNVSTLELGDSALYLCASSPGTGTRNTIYFGEGSWLTVV.

V and J are TRBV24-1 and TRBJ2-3, with a tentative D call TRBD1 (5 bases). V was pared by 1 base and J by 5 bases, with 6 bases between. This CDR3 is built from 13 residues. Germline V lookup: CDR1 KGHDR, CDR2 SFDVKD. CDR3 nucleotides: TGTGCCACCAGTGATTTTAGGGGAGATACGCAGTATTTT. Protein sequence: CATSDFRGDTQYF.

V gene TRBV4-1 combines with J gene TRBJ2-7; 7 bases are shared with TRBD2. CDR1 and CDR2 (germline): MGHRA, YSYEKL. The CDR3 is made up of 13 amino acids. With 3 bases clipped from V and 6 bases from J, the junction kept 5 bases outside the gene matches. CDR3 loop: CASSQGGFGEQYF. The CDR3 DNA is TGCGCCAGCAGCCAGGGGGGGTTCGGCGAGCAGTACTTC.

This clone was found once. The chain carries TRBV2 and TRBJ2-6, with D possibly TRBD1 on 6 matching bases. The CDR3 spans 16 residues. Germline V lookup: CDR1 SNHLY, CDR2 FYNNEI. V was shortened by 6 bases and J by 0 bases, with 12 bases between the two germline ends. In DNA form, the CDR3 reads TGTGCCAGCAGGCCGACAGGCCACTCTGGGGCCAACGTCCTGACTTTC. This sequence encodes CASRPTGHSGANVLTF.